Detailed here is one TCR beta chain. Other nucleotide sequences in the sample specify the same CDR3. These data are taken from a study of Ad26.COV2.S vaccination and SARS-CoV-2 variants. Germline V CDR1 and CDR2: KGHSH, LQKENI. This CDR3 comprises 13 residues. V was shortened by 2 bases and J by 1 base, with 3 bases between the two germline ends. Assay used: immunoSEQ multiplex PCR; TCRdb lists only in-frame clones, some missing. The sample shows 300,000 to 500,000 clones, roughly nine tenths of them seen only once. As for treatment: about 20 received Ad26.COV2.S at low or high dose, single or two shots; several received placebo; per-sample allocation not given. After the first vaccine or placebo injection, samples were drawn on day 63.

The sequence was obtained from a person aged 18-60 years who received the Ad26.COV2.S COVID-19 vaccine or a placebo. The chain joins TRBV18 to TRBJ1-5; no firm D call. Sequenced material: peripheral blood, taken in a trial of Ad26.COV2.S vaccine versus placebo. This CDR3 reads CASSPESNQPQHF. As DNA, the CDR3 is TGTGCCAGCTCACCAGAGAGCAATCAGCCCCAGCATTTT.